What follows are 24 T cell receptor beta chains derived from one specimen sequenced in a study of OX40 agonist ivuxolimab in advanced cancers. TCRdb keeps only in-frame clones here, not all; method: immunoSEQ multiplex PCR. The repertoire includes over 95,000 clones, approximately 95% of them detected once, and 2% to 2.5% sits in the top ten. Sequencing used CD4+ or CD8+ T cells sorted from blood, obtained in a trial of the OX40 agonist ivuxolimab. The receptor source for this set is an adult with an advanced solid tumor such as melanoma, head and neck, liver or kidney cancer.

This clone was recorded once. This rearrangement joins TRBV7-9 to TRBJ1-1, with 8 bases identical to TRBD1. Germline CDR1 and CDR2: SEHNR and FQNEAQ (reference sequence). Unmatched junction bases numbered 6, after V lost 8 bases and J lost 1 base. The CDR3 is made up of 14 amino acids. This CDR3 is CASSRQGTNTEAFF. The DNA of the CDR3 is TGTGCCAGCTCTCGACAGGGGACGAACACTGAAGCTTTCTTT.

CDR3 sequence reads: CASSWTGPGTEAFF. CDR3 nucleotide sequence: TGTGCCAGCAGCTGGACAGGGCCGGGAACTGAAGCTTTCTTT. The chain employs TRBV7-9 and TRBJ1-1, with 8 bases fitting TRBD1. This CDR3 has 14 residues. V was clipped by 4 bases and J by 5 bases; unmatched bases: 6. Germline V CDR1 and CDR2: SEHNR, FQNEAQ (reference sequence).

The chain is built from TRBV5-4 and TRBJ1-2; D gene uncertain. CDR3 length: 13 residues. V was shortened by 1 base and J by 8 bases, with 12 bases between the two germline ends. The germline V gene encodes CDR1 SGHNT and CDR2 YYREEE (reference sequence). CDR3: CASSLSWSWGYTF. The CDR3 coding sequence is TGTGCCAGCAGCTTGAGTTGGAGTTGGGGCTACACCTTC.

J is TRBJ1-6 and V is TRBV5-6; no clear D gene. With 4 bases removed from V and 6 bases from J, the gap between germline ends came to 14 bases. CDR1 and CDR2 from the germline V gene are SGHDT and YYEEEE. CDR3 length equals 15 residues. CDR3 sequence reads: CASSLSWTPNSPLHF. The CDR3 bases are TGTGCCAGCAGCCTTTCCTGGACCCCTAATTCACCCCTCCACTTT.

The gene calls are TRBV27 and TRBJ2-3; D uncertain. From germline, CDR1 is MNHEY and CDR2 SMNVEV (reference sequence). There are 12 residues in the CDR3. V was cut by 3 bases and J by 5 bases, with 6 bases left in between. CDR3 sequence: CASSFHEDTQYF. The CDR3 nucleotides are TGTGCCAGCAGTTTTCATGAAGATACGCAGTATTTT.

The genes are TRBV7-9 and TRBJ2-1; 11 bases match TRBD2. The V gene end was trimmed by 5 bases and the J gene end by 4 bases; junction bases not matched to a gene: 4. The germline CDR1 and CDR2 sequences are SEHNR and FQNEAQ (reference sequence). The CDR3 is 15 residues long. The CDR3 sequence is CASSQGLAVYNEQFF. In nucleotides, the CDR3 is TGTGCCAGCAGCCAGGGACTAGCGGTTTACAATGAGCAGTTCTTC.

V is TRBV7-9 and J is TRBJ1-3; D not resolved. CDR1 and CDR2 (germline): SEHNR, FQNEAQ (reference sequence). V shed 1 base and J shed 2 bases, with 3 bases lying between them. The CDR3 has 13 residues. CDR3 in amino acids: CASSLVTGNTIYF. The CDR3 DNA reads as TGTGCCAGCAGCTTAGTTACTGGAAACACCATATATTTT.

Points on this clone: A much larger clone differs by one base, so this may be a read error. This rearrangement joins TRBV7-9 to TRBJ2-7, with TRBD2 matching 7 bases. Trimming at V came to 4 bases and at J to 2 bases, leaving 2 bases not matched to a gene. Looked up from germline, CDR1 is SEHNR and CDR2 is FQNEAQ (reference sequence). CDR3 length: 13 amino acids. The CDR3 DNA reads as TGTGCCAGCAGCTGGGGGGGGACCTACGAGCAGTACTTC. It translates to CASSWGGTYEQYF.

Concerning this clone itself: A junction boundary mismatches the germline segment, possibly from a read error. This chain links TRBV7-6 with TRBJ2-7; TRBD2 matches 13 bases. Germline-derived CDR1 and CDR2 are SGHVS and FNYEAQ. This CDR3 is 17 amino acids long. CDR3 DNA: TGTGCCAGCAGCTCCCCCCTGGGACTAGCGGGACCTTACGGGCAGTACTTC. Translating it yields CASSSPLGLAGPYGQYF.

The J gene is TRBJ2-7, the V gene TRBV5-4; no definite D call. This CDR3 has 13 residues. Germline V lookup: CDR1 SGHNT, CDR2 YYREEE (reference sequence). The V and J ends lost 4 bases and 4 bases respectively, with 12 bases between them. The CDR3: CASSSRSDYEQYF. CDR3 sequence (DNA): TGTGCCAGCAGCAGTCGGTCGGATTACGAGCAGTACTTC. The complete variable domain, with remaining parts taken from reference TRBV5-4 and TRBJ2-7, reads ETGVTQSPTHLIKTRGQQVTLRCSSQSGHNTVSWYQQALGQGPQFIFQYYREEENGRGNFPPRFSGLQFPNYSSELNVNALELDDSALYLCASSSRSDYEQYFGPGTRLTVT.

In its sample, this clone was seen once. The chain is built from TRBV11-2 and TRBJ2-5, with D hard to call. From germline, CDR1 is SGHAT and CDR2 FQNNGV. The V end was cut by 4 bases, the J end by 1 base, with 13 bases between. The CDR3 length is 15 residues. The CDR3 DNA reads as TGTGCCAGCAGCTACCGAGATTGGAGCCAAGAGACCCAGTACTTC. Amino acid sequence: CASSYRDWSQETQYF.

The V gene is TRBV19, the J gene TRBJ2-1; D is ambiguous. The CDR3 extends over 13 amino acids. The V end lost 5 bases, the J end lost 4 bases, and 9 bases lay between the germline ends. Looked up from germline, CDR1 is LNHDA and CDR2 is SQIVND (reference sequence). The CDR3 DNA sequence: TGTGCCAGTAGTGACGGGTATTACAATGAGCAGTTCTTC. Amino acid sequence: CASSDGYYNEQFF.

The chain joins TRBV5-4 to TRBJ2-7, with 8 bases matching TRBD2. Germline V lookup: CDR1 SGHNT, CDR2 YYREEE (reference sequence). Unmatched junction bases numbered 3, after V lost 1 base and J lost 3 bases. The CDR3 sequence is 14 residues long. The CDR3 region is CASSLWAGGYEQYF. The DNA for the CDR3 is TGTGCCAGCAGCTTGTGGGCGGGGGGCTACGAGCAGTACTTC. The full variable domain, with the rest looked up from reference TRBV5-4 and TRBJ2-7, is ETGVTQSPTHLIKTRGQQVTLRCSSQSGHNTVSWYQQALGQGPQFIFQYYREEENGRGNFPPRFSGLQFPNYSSELNVNALELDDSALYLCASSLWAGGYEQYFGPGTRLTVT.

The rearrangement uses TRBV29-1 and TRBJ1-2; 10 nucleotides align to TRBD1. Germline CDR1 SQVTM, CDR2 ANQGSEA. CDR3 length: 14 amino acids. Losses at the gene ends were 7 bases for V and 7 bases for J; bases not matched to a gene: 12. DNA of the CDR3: TGCAGCGCAATTCCACCGGGACAGGGGTTTGGCTACACCTTC. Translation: CSAIPPGQGFGYTF. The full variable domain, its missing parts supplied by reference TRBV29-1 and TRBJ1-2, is SAVISQKPSRDICQRGTSLTIQCQVDSQVTMMFWYRQQPGQSLTLIATANQGSEATYESGFVIDKFPISRPNLTFSTLTVSNMSPEDSSIYLCSAIPPGQGFGYTFGSGTRLTVV.

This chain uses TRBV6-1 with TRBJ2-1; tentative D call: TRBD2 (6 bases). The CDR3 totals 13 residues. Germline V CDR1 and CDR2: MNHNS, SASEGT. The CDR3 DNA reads TGTGAGACGCGGGGTCCCCACTACAATGAGCAGTTCTTC. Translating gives CETRGPHYNEQFF.

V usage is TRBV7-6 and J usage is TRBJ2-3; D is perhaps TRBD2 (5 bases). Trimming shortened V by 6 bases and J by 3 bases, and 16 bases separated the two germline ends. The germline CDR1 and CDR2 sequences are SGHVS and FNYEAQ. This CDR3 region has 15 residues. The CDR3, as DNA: TGTGCCAGCAGTTTAAGACGGGGAGAAACAGATACGCAGTATTTT. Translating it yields CASSLRRGETDTQYF.

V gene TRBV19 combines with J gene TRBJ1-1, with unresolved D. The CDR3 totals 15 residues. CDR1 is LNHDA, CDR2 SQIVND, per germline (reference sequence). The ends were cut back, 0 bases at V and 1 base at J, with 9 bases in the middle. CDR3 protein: CASSIDLGKNTEAFF. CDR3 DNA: TGTGCCAGTAGTATAGATCTTGGCAAGAACACTGAAGCTTTCTTT.

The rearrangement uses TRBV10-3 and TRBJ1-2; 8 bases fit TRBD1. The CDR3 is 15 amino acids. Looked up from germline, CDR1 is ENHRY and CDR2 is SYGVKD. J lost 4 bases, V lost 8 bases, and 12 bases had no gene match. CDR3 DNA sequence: TGTGCCATCCGGCCGCCGACAGGGGACCCCTATGGCTACACCTTC. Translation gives CAIRPPTGDPYGYTF.

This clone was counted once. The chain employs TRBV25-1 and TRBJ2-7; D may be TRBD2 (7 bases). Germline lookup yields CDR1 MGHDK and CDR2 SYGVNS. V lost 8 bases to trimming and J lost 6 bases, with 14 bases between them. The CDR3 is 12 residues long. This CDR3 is CASGGGLVEQYF. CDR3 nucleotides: TGTGCCAGCGGGGGGGGCTTAGTCGAGCAGTACTTC.

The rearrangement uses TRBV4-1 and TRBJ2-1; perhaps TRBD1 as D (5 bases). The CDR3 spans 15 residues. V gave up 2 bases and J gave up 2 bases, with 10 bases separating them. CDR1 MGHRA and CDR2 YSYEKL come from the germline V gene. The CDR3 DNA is TGCGCCAGCAGCCAAACAGGCCACCCCTACAATGAGCAGTTCTTC. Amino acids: CASSQTGHPYNEQFF.

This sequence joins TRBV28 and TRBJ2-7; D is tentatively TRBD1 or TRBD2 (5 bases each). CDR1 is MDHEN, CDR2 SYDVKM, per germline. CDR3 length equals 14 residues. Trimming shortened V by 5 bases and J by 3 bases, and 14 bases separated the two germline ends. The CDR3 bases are TGTGCCAGCAGTCCAAGAGCGAGGGGCTACGAGCAGTACTTC. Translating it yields CASSPRARGYEQYF.

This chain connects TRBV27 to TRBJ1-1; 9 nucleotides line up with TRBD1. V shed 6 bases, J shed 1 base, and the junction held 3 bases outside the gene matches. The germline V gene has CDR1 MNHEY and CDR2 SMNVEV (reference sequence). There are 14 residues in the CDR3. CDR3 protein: CASRLQGANTEAFF. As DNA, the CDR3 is TGTGCCAGCAGGCTACAGGGGGCGAACACTGAAGCTTTCTTT.

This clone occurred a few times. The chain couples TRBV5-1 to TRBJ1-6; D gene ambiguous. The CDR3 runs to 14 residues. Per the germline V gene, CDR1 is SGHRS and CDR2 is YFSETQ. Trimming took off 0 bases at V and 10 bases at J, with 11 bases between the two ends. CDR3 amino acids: CASSLDTLSSPLHF. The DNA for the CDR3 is TGCGCCAGCAGCTTGGACACCCTCTCGTCACCCCTCCACTTT.

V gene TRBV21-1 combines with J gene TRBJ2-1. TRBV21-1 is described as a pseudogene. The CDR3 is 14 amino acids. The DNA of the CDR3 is TGTGCCAGCAGCCAACCGGGACCCAACAATGAGCAGTTCTTC. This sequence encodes CASSQPGPNNEQFF.